This T cell receptor beta chain originates from a study of brain T cells in children with intractable seizures. TCRdb's copy holds only in-frame clones and misses some; the assay was immunoSEQ multiplex PCR. Of approximately 330,000 clones detected, about 94% appear once; the ten largest clones hold 4.5% to 7%. Indicated time point: blood from clinic visit 5 months post-surgery; TSC patient then seizure free. The receptor was isolated from a boy younger than two with tuberous sclerosis and intractable seizures. Source: peripheral blood, taken 4 to 5 months after surgery.

CDR3 region: CASSAAAGGGYEQYF. As DNA, the CDR3 is TGTGCCAGTAGTGCCGCCGCAGGGGGAGGCTACGAGCAGTACTTC. The rearrangement uses TRBV19 and TRBJ2-7; weak D call: TRBD1 (7 bases). CDR1 and CDR2 (germline): LNHDA, SQIVND (reference sequence). CDR3 length: 15 amino acids. The ends were cut back, 5 bases at V and 3 bases at J, with 17 bases in the middle.